This T cell receptor beta chain was sequenced in a study of T cells after yellow fever vaccination. From the 5' RACE reads, TCRdb called clonotypes with MiXCR, one entry per CDR3 protein. The top ten clones hold around 3.5% of a sample with around 260,000 distinct CDR3 sequences, around 4.9% of them seen once. Many counts were recorded for this clonotype. An end of the junction does not agree with germline; a read error may underlie this. The CDR3 consists of 13 residues. The sample consisted of CD4+ T cells sorted from PBMCs, taken on the day of the yellow fever booster vaccination. This receptor was obtained from a man aged 18 to 30 who received the YFV17D yellow fever vaccine. The chain links TRBV12-3 or TRBV12-4 to TRBJ1-1; D is perhaps TRBD1 (6 bases). The CDR3 nucleotides are TGTGCCAGCAGCTTAGGGGGTAACACTGAAGCTTTCTTT. Translated: CASSLGGNTEAFF.